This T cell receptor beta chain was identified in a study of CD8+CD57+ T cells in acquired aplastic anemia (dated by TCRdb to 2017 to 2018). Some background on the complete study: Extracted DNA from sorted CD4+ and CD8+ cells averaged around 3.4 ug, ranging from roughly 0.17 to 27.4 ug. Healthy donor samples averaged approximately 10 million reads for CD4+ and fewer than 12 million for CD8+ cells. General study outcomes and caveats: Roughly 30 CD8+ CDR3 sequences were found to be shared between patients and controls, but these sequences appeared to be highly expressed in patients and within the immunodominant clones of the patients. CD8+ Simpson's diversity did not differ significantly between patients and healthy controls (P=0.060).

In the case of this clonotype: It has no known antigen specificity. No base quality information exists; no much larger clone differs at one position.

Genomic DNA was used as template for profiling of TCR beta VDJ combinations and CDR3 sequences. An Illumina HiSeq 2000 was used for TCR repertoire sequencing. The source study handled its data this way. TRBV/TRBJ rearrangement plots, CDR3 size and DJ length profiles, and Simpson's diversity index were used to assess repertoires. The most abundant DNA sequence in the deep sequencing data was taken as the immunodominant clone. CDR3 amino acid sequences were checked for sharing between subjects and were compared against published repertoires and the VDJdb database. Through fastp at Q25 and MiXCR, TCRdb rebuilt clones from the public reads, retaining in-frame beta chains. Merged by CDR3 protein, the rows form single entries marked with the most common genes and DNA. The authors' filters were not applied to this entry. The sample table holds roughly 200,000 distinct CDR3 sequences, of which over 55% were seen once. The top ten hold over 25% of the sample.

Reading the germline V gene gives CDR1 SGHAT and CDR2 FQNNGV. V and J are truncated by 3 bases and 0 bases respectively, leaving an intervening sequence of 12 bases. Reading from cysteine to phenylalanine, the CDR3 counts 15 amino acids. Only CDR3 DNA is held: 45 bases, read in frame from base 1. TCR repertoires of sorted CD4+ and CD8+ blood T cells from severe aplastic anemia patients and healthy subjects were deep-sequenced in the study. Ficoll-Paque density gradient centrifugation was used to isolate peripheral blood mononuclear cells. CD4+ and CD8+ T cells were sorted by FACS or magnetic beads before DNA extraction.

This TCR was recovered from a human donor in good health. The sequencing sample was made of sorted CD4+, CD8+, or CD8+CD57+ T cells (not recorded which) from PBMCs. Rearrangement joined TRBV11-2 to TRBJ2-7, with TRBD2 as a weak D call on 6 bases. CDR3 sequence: CASSFFGGASYEQYF. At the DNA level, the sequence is TGTGCCAGCAGCTTCTTCGGCGGGGCCTCCTACGAGCAGTACTTC.